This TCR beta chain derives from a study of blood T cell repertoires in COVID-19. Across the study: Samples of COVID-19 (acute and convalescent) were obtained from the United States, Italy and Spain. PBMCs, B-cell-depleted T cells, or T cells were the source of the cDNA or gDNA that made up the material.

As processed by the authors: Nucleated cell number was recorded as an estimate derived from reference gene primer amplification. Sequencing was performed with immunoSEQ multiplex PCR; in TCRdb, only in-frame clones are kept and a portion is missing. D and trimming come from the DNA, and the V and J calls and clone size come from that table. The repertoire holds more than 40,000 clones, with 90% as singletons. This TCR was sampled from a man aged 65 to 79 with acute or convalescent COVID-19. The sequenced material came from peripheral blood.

The CDR3 loop reads CASTPKTVNTGELFF. For the CDR3, the DNA is TGTGCCAGCACTCCGAAGACAGTTAACACCGGGGAGCTGTTTTTT. The chain combines TRBV6-5 with TRBJ2-2; D possibly corresponds to TRBD1 (5 bases). The CDR3 has 15 amino acids. The V end was cut by 7 bases, the J end by 2 bases, with 14 bases between. CDR1 and CDR2 from the germline V gene are MNHEY and SVGAGI.